This T cell receptor (beta chain) was profiled in a study of CXCR3-negative and CXCR3-positive naive CD8 T cells. Study-wide results and limits: TRB CDR3s of CXCR3-positive naive cells were more hydrophobic than those of CXCR3-negative naive cells. Comparably high diversity marked both naive subsets, whereas memory CD8+ cells had much lower diversity.

Note on this clonotype: Antigen unknown.

The CDR3 consists of 13 residues. In germline, CDR1 is ENHRY, CDR2 SYGVKD. With UMI labels, 5' RACE was used to prepare the TRB cDNA libraries. One entry per CDR3 protein, without DNA, is what TCRdb gives after re-calling the 5' RACE reads. The table for this sample gives approximately 120,000 distinct CDR3 sequences. The chain combines TRBV10-3 with TRBJ2-1; TCRdb's D call of TRBD1 is untestable without DNA. Sequencing was performed on naive CXCR3+ CD8+ T cells from blood. Sample subset: CD45RO-CCR7+CD27+CD95- naive CD8+ T cells expressing CXCR3 (TNR3+). The source is a human donor in good health. Some clones in this sample may be carry-over from other donors' samples. CDR3 sequence reads: CAIRGQNDNEQFF.